This entry lists 3 T cell receptor beta chains sequenced from one sample in a study of T-cell reconstitution after alpha-beta-depleted transplantation in children. Findings of the study overall: Most T-cell counts and diversity one year after the transplant came from T cells that were newly produced.

Unique molecular identifiers were incorporated during preparation of the TCRbeta library. TCRdb fed the PCR reads into MiXCR, producing one record per CDR3 protein. The data show about 300,000 distinct CDR3 sequences, just over 7.5% seen once. Their antigens remain unidentified. This specimen consisted of peripheral blood, obtained 360 days after TCRalphabeta/CD19-depleted stem cell transplant. The source is a female patient aged 2-9 years who had a stem cell transplant for Fanconi anemia, so the T cells may come from the graft donor.

This clonotype showed up just a few times. The rearrangement uses TRBV12-3 or TRBV12-4 and TRBJ1-6, with D unclear. The CDR3 is 17 amino acids. Trimming shortened V by 1 base and J by 6 bases, and 16 bases separated the two germline ends. DNA for the CDR3: TGTGCCAGCAGTTTAGTGAGCACCCTCTCGGTTAATTCACCCCTCCACTTT. Encoded protein: CASSLVSTLSVNSPLHF.

This clonotype was detected many times. V usage is TRBV28 and J usage is TRBJ2-4; unclear D gene. The CDR3 covers 11 residues. With 10 bases removed from V and 0 bases from J, the gap between germline ends came to 4 bases. Germline V gives CDR1 MDHEN, CDR2 SYDVKM. The CDR3 protein is CAILAKNIQYF. CDR3 DNA sequence: TGTGCCATATTAGCCAAAAACATTCAGTACTTC.

A few counts support this clonotype. CDR3 region: CASSLTPTYNEQFF. DNA for the CDR3: TGTGCCAGCAGCTTAACCCCTACCTACAATGAGCAGTTCTTC. The J gene is TRBJ2-1, the V gene TRBV7-3; no definite D call. Per germline, CDR1 SGHTA and CDR2 FQGTGA. CDR3 length equals 14 residues. V dropped 0 bases and J dropped 2 bases, with 5 bases sitting between them.